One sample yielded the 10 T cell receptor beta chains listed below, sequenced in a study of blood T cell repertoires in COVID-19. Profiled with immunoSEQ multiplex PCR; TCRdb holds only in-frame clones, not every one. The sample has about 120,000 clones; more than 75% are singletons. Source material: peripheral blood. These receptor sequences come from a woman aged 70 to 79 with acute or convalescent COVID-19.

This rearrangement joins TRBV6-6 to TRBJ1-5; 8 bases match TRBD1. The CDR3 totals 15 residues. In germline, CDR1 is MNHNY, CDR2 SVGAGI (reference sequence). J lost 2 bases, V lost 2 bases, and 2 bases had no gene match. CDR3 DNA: TGTGCCAGCAGTTACGGACAGGGAGGCAATCAGCCCCAGCATTTT. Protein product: CASSYGQGGNQPQHF.

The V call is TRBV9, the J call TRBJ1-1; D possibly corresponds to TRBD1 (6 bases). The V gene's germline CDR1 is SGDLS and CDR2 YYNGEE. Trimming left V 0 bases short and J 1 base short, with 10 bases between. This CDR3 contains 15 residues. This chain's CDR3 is CASSVGQVGNTEAFF. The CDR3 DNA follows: TGTGCCAGCAGCGTAGGACAGGTGGGGAACACTGAAGCTTTCTTT. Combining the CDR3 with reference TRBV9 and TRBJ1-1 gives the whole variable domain DSGVTQTPKHLITATGQRVTLRCSPRSGDLSVYWYQQSLDQGLQFLIQYYNGEERAKGNILERFSAQQFPDLHSELNLSSLELGDSALYFCASSVGQVGNTEAFFGQGTRLTVV.

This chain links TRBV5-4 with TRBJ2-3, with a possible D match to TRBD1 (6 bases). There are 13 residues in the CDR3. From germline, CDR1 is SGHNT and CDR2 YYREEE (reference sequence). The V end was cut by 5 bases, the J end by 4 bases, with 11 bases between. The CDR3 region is CASRLKGADTQYF. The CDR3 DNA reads TGTGCCAGCAGACTCAAGGGGGCAGATACGCAGTATTTT.

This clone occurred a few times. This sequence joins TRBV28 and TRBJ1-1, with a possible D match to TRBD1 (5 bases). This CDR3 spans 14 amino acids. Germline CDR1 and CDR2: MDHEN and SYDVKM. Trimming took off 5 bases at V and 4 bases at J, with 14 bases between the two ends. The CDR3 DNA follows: TGTGCCAGCAGTCCCTCGGGGGGGGTCACTGAAGCTTTCTTT. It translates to CASSPSGGVTEAFF.

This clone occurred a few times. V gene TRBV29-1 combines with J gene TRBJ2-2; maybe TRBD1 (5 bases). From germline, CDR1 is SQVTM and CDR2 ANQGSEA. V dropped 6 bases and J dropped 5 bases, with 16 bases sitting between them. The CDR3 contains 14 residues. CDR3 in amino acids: CSVRQTSGTGELFF. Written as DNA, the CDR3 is TGCAGCGTGAGACAGACCTCAGGGACCGGGGAGCTGTTTTTT.

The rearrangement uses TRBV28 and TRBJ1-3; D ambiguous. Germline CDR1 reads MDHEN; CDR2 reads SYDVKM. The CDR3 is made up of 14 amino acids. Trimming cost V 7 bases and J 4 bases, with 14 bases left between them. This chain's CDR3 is CASTPASPGNTIYF. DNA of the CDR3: TGTGCCAGCACCCCCGCGTCCCCGGGAAACACCATATATTTT. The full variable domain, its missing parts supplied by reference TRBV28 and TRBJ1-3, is DVKVTQSSRYLVKRTGEKVFLECVQDMDHENMFWYRQDPGLGLRLIYFSYDVKMKEKGDIPEGYSVSREKKERFSLILESASTNQTSMYLCASTPASPGNTIYFGEGSWLTVV.

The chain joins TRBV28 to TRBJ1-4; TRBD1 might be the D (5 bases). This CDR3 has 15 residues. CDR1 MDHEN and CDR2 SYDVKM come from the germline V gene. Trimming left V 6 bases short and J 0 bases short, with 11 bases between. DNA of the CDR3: TGTGCCAGCAGGTCAGACAGTGCAACTAATGAAAAACTGTTTTTT. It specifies CASRSDSATNEKLFF.

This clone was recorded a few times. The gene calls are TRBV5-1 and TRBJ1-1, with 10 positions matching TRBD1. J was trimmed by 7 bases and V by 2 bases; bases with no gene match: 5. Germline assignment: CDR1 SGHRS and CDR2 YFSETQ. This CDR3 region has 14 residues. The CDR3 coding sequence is TGCGCCAGCAGCTTAGCGACAGGGGGCTTTGAAGCTTTCTTT. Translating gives CASSLATGGFEAFF.

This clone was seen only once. The CDR3 here is CASSQLAVQETQYF. The CDR3 DNA reads as TGTGCCAGCAGCCAGTTAGCGGTACAAGAGACCCAGTACTTC. J is TRBJ2-5 and V is TRBV14; D is possibly TRBD2 (6 bases). The CDR3 sequence is 14 residues long. Trimming left V 3 bases short and J 2 bases short, with 10 bases between. Germline-derived CDR1 and CDR2 are SGHDN and FVKESK.

The CDR3 DNA follows: TGTGCCAGCAGCGCCGACACAGGGTTTGTGAACACTGAAGCTTTCTTT. Translating gives CASSADTGFVNTEAFF. The V and J genes are TRBV9 and TRBJ1-1, with D possibly TRBD1 on 6 matching bases. Germline V gene data show CDR1 as SGDLS and CDR2 as YYNGEE. The CDR3 is 16 amino acids. With 3 bases removed from V and 0 bases from J, the gap between germline ends came to 15 bases. The entire variable domain, with the rest obtained from reference TRBV9 and TRBJ1-1, is as follows: DSGVTQTPKHLITATGQRVTLRCSPRSGDLSVYWYQQSLDQGLQFLIQYYNGEERAKGNILERFSAQQFPDLHSELNLSSLELGDSALYFCASSADTGFVNTEAFFGQGTRLTVV.